The table lists the clone carrying this T cell receptor (beta chain) with a few counts. CDR1 is LNHNV and CDR2 is YYDKDF in the germline V gene (reference sequence). J was trimmed by 1 base and V by 4 bases; bases with no gene match: 10. This CDR3 has 16 residues. The data stem from a study of blood T cell repertoires in COVID-19. At the level of the study: Sites in the United States, Italy and Spain provided acute and convalescent COVID-19 samples. T cells, B-cell-depleted T cells, or PBMCs provided the cDNA or gDNA that served as material.

As handled by the study authors: Estimates of nucleated cell counts were drawn from the amplification of reference gene primers. The repertoire was sequenced with immunoSEQ multiplex PCR; TCRdb's copy has only in-frame clones and lacks some. That table is the source of V, J and clone size, and D and trimming were worked out from the DNA. The sample consists of 69,000 or so clones, approximately 80% of them appearing once. The origin of this receptor is a woman of 80 years or more with active or convalescent COVID-19. This sequence joins TRBV15 and TRBJ2-7; 7 bases map to TRBD1. Sequences were obtained from peripheral blood. The CDR3 DNA reads TGTGCCACCAGCACTGACCGGGACAGCCAATCCTACGAGCAGTACTTC. This encodes CATSTDRDSQSYEQYF.